The following is a T cell receptor beta chain sequence with its context. Its antigen is undetermined. These data come from a study of PD-L1 blockade in urothelial cancer. Study in general: Patients went on atezolizumab in 2014, receiving 1,200 mg intravenously every 3 weeks. Male patients with bladder-origin urothelial cancer numbered about 90% of the roughly 29. Per blood sample, T cells had a median of roughly 150,000. General observations from the study: Pretreatment clonality of the blood TCR repertoire below the median was predictive of superior survival.

Produced via immunoSEQ multiplex PCR; TCRdb's table is partial and in-frame only. The data show tens of thousands of clones, with around 80% seen just once and 8.8% held by the top ten. Time point: peripheral blood 6 weeks after treatment start. The CDR3 covers 14 residues. Germline CDR1 reads SEHNR; CDR2 reads FQNEAQ (reference sequence). V was clipped by 3 bases and J by 7 bases, with 15 bases between them. The receptor was derived from a man between 65 and 85 years old with urothelial cancer. The sequences come from PBMCs, collected around atezolizumab (anti-PD-L1) treatment. The chain uses TRBV7-9 and TRBJ1-2, with D possibly TRBD1 on 5 matching bases. CDR3 region: CASSLGLAGLGYTF. For the CDR3, the DNA is TGTGCCAGCAGCTTGGGTCTGGCAGGGCTTGGCTACACCTTC.